These 2 T cell receptor beta chains were all obtained from the same sample, sequenced in a study of T cell repertoires in ileal Crohn's disease. The assay was immunoSEQ multiplex PCR, and TCRdb's table has in-frame clones only and misses some. This table has about 7,900 clones, just over 75% appearing once. Sequenced input: ileal tissue. Source of these receptors: an adult with Crohn's disease.

This chain connects TRBV6-1 to TRBJ2-3; 13 bases map to TRBD2. From germline, CDR1 is MNHNS and CDR2 SASEGT. The CDR3 spans 15 residues. Germline trimming cut 3 bases from V and 8 bases from J; bases unmatched to any gene: 5. This CDR3 reads CASSEGLAGSITQYF. The CDR3 coding sequence is TGTGCCAGCAGTGAGGGACTAGCGGGGAGCATTACGCAGTATTTT.

The rearrangement links TRBV4-1 to TRBJ1-6; D gene ambiguous. V dropped 0 bases and J dropped 4 bases, with 7 bases sitting between them. The CDR3 has 15 residues. The germline gives CDR1 MGHRA, CDR2 YSYEKL. This CDR3 reads CASSQDSLYNSPLHF. The CDR3 nucleotides are TGCGCCAGCAGCCAAGATTCACTTTATAATTCACCCCTCCACTTT.